The 11 T cell receptor beta chains below all came from one sample that was sequenced in a study of OX40 agonist ivuxolimab in advanced cancers. The method was the immunoSEQ multiplex PCR assay. The clones in this table, taken by TCRdb from immuneACCESS, are in-frame only. Not every clone is retained; where verified, under half of the shortfall comes from an unresolved V gene, and the cause of the rest is unknown. This sample comprises around 65,000 clones, approximately 88% of them detected only once. The biggest ten clones account for approximately 5.4% of the sample. The sequenced sample was CD4+ or CD8+ T cells sorted from blood, obtained in a trial of the OX40 agonist ivuxolimab. Every receptor here comes from an adult with an advanced solid tumor such as melanoma, head and neck, liver or kidney cancer.

The chain employs TRBV6-6 and TRBJ1-6; D remains ambiguous. The CDR3 consists of 12 residues. CDR1 and CDR2 from the germline V gene are MNHNY and SVGAGI (reference sequence). The ends were cut back, 6 bases at V and 11 bases at J, with 11 bases in the middle. CDR3 residues: CASSPPRAPLHF. CDR3 sequence (DNA): TGTGCCAGCAGCCCCCCTCGGGCACCCCTCCACTTT.

This chain links TRBV30 with TRBJ2-7, with 7 bases lining up with TRBD1. The CDR3 sequence is 14 residues long. Germline V gene lookup returns CDR1 GTSNPN and CDR2 SVGIG (reference sequence). V shed 2 bases and J 0 bases; nucleotides not matched to a gene: 4. As DNA, the CDR3 is TGTGCCTGGAGTCTGACAGGGAGCTCCTACGAGCAGTACTTC. It yields the protein CAWSLTGSSYEQYF. The whole variable domain, filled in from reference TRBV30 and TRBJ2-7, reads SQTIHQWPATLVQPVGSPLSLECTVEGTSNPNLYWYRQAAGRGLQLLFYSVGIGQISSEVPQNLSASRPQDRQFILSSKKLLLSDSGFYLCAWSLTGSSYEQYFGPGTRLTVT.

This sequence joins TRBV2 and TRBJ2-2; the D gene is possibly TRBD1 (6 bases). Trimming took off 7 bases at V and 6 bases at J, with 15 bases between the two ends. The CDR3 consists of 14 residues. In germline, CDR1 is SNHLY, CDR2 FYNNEI. The CDR3 DNA reads as TGTGCCAGCAAGGAACAGGGTATTCCCGGGGAGCTGTTTTTT. Translation: CASKEQGIPGELFF.

The chain is built from TRBV28 and TRBJ1-2; D call uncertain. The germline V and J ends were trimmed by 4 bases and 3 bases, with 6 bases remaining between them. The CDR3 covers 12 residues. Per the germline V gene, CDR1 is MDHEN and CDR2 is SYDVKM. The CDR3 sequence: CASSSSDYGYTF. CDR3 nucleotide sequence: TGTGCCAGCAGTTCCTCAGACTATGGCTACACCTTC.

V is TRBV29-1 and J is TRBJ2-3; a weak D match, TRBD2 (6 bases). V was cut by 4 bases and J by 5 bases, with 10 bases left in between. The CDR3 sequence is 12 residues long. Germline CDR1 SQVTM, CDR2 ANQGSEA. As DNA, the CDR3 is TGCAGCGTTGCCGGGAGAGAAGATACGCAGTATTTT. This sequence encodes CSVAGREDTQYF.

V usage is TRBV15 and J usage is TRBJ2-1; D is ambiguous. This CDR3 region has 13 residues. Trimming took off 5 bases at V and 6 bases at J, with 11 bases between the two ends. Germline CDR1 reads LNHNV; CDR2 reads YYDKDF (reference sequence). This CDR3 reads CATSGSGVNEQFF. Here the CDR3 DNA reads TGTGCCACCAGCGGAAGTGGGGTCAATGAGCAGTTCTTC.

The genes are TRBV7-9 and TRBJ1-1; D not certain. V lost 1 base and J 1 base, leaving 10 bases between the germline ends. From germline, CDR1 is SEHNR and CDR2 FQNEAQ (reference sequence). The CDR3 totals 15 residues. The CDR3 DNA reads TGTGCCAGCAGCTTAGGGGGAGACCGGAACACTGAAGCTTTCTTT. It specifies CASSLGGDRNTEAFF.

The chain uses TRBV5-4 and TRBJ2-7; D is ambiguous. The length of the CDR3 is 15 residues. Trimming took off 3 bases at V and 3 bases at J, with 16 bases between the two ends. Germline lookup yields CDR1 SGHNT and CDR2 YYREEE (reference sequence). DNA of the CDR3: TGTGCCAGCAGCTGGGGTGTGGGTAAAGACTACGAGCAGTACTTC. It encodes CASSWGVGKDYEQYF.

The sample holds one count of this clone. This sequence joins TRBV7-2 and TRBJ2-5; a possible D gene is TRBD1 (6 bases). V was trimmed by 4 bases and J by 4 bases, leaving 19 bases between them. This CDR3 region has 16 residues. Germline CDR1 is SGHTA and CDR2 is FQGNSA. CDR3 nucleotide sequence: TGTGCCAGCAGCTCGAGCCCCACAGGGCCTACAGAGACCCAGTACTTC. Translation gives CASSSSPTGPTETQYF.

CDR3 amino acids: CASSEQVAEKLFF. CDR3 in DNA: TGTGCCAGTAGTGAACAGGTTGCTGAAAAACTGTTTTTT. The chain joins TRBV19 to TRBJ1-4, with TRBD1 as a possible D gene (5 bases). The CDR3 extends over 13 amino acids. Germline lookup yields CDR1 LNHDA and CDR2 SQIVND (reference sequence). V was cut by 5 bases and J by 7 bases, with 11 bases left in between.

The V gene is TRBV6-5, the J gene TRBJ1-1; D is perhaps TRBD1 (5 bases). The V and J ends lost 3 bases and 1 base respectively, with 9 bases between them. The CDR3 is 14 amino acids. Germline V gene lookup returns CDR1 MNHEY and CDR2 SVGAGI. The CDR3 sequence: CASSYHQGNTEAFF. CDR3 DNA: TGTGCCAGCAGTTATCACCAGGGGAACACTGAAGCTTTCTTT.